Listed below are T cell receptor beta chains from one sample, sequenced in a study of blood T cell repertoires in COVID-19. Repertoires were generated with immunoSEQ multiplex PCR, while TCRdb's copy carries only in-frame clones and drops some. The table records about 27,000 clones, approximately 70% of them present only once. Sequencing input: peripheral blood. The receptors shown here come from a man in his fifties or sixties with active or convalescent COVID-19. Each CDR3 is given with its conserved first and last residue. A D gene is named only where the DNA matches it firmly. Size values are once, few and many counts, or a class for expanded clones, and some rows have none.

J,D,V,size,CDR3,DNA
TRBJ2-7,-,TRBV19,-,CASSIVRGYEQYF,TGTGCCAGTAGTATAGTGCGGGGTTACGAGCAGTACTTC
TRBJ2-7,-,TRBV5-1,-,CASSLSGISSYEQYF,TGCGCCAGCAGCTTGTCGGGAATTAGCTCCTACGAGCAGTACTTC
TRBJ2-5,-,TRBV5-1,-,CASSSGVAEGRETQYF,TGCGCCAGCAGCTCGGGGGTTGCGGAGGGGCGGGAGACCCAGTACTTC
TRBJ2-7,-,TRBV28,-,CASSPNGLPYEQYF,TGTGCCAGCAGTCCCAACGGACTACCCTACGAGCAGTACTTC
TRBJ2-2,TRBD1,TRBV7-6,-,CASRKDRDTGELFF,TGTGCCAGCAGAAAGGACAGGGACACCGGGGAGCTGTTTTTT
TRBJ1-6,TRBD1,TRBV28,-,CASSFSRTGKNSPLHF,TGTGCCAGCAGTTTTTCTAGGACAGGGAAAAATTCACCCCTCCACTTT
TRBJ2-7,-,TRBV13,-,CASSLDEGQQYF,TGTGCCAGCAGCTTAGACGAGGGCCAGCAGTACTTC
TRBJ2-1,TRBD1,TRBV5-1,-,CASSRTGMNNNEQFF,TGCGCCAGCAGCCGGACAGGGATGAACAATAATGAGCAGTTCTTC
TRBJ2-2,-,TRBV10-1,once,CASSALTGELFF,TGCGCCAGCAGTGCCCTCACCGGGGAGCTGTTTTTT
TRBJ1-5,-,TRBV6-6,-,CAVSKGGSYSNQPQHF,TGTGCAGTCTCTAAGGGGGGGAGCTATAGCAATCAGCCCCAGCATTTT
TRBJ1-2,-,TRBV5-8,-,CASKTGFPNGYTF,TGTGCCAGCAAAACAGGATTTCCCAATGGCTACACCTTC
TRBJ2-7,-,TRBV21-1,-,CASSSRDTISYEQYF,TGTGCCAGCAGTTCCCGGGACACCATCTCCTACGAGCAGTACTTC
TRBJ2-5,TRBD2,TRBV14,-,CASSHNPGLAGAQETQYF,TGTGCCAGCAGCCATAATCCGGGACTAGCGGGGGCCCAAGAGACCCAGTACTTC
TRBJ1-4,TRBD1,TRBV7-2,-,CASSLSWTGATNEKLFF,TGTGCCAGCAGCTTATCTTGGACAGGGGCAACTAATGAAAAACTGTTTTTT
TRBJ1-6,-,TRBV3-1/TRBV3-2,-,CASSASGDSPLHF,TGTGCCAGCAGCGCATCAGGGGACTCACCCCTCCACTTT
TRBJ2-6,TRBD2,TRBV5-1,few,CASSLSSSGGVGLSVLTF,TGCGCCAGCAGCTTATCGTCTAGCGGGGGGGTCGGATTGTCCGTCCTGACTTTC
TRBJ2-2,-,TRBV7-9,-,CASRPRVRGANTGELFF,TGTGCCAGCAGACCCAGGGTCAGGGGGGCGAACACCGGGGAGCTGTTTTTT
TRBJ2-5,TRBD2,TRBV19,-,CASTKSWGLAGYQETQYF,TGTGCCAGTACCAAATCTTGGGGACTAGCGGGGTACCAAGAGACCCAGTACTTC
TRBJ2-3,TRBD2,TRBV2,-,CASIGTMAGGDTQYF,TGTGCCAGCATCGGGACTATGGCGGGGGGAGATACGCAGTATTTT
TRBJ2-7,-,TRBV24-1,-,CARRTGVYYEQYF,TGTGCTAGGCGTACAGGAGTCTATTACGAGCAGTACTTC
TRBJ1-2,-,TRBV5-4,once,CASSSGQFNYGYTF,TGTGCCAGCAGCTCCGGACAGTTTAACTATGGCTACACCTTC
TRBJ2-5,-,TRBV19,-,CASSMEGLVRETQYF,TGTGCCAGTAGTATGGAGGGGCTCGTGCGGGAGACCCAGTACTTC
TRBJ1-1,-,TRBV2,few,CASSELEDTEAFF,TGTGCCAGCAGTGAGCTCGAGGACACTGAAGCTTTCTTT
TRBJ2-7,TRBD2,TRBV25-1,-,CASGKAGTGGPYEQYF,TGTGCCAGCGGAAAGGCGGGGACGGGAGGGCCCTACGAGCAGTACTTC
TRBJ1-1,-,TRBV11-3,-,CASSLEGGREAFF,TGTGCCAGCAGCTTAGAGGGGGGGCGTGAAGCTTTCTTT
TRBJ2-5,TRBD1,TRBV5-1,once,CASSPPPGGQETQYF,TGCGCCAGCAGCCCCCCTCCAGGGGGCCAAGAGACCCAGTACTTC
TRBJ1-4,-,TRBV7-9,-,CASSVLQGYEKLFF,TGTGCCAGCAGCGTATTACAGGGTTACGAAAAACTGTTTTTT
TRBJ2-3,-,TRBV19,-,CASNDRNKGADTQYF,TGTGCCAGTAACGACAGGAATAAAGGCGCAGATACGCAGTATTTT
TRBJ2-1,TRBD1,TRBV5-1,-,CASSLVGGTGRNEQFF,TGCGCCAGCAGCTTGGTAGGGGGGACAGGGAGGAATGAGCAGTTCTTC
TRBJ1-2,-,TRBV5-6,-,CASSLTGRDANYGYTF,TGTGCCAGCAGCTTGACAGGGAGGGACGCTAACTATGGCTACACCTTC
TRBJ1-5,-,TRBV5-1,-,CASSLGGGSNQPQHF,TGCGCCAGCAGCTTGGGAGGGGGTAGCAATCAGCCCCAGCATTTT